This T cell receptor (beta chain) originates from a study of blood T cell repertoires in COVID-19. Study at large: Collection of acute and convalescent COVID-19 samples took place in the United States, Italy and Spain.

Germline CDR1 is LNHDA and CDR2 is SQIVND (reference sequence). Trimming left V 1 base short and J 8 bases short, with 15 bases between. This CDR3 region has 15 residues. As handled by the study authors: Reference gene primer amplification in the assay estimated nucleated cell counts. The protocol was immunoSEQ multiplex PCR, while the TCRdb copy is restricted to in-frame clones and leaves out a portion. That table supplies the V and J calls and clone size; D and trimming were determined from the DNA. The table has about 300,000 clones, around nine tenths seen once. The specimen was peripheral blood. The rearrangement uses TRBV19 and TRBJ2-1, with D maybe TRBD1 (5 bases). This TCR came from a woman in her 30s with COVID-19, enrolled during active disease. This CDR3 reads CASSIGSGRVYEQFF. In DNA, the CDR3 is TGTGCCAGTAGTATAGGGTCGGGCAGGGTCTATGAGCAGTTCTTC.